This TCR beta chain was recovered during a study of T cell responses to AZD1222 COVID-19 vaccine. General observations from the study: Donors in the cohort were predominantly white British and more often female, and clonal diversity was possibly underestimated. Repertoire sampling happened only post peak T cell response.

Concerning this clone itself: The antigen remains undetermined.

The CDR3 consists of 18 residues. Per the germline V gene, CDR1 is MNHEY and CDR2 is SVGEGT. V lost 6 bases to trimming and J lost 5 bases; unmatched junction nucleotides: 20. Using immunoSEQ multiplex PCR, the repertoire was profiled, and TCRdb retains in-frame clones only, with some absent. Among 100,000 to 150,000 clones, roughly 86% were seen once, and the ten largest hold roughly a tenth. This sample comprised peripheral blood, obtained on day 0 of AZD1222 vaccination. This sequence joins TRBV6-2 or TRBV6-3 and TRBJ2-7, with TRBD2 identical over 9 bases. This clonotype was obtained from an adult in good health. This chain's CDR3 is CASSGVFGAGGGVNEQYF. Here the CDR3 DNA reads TGTGCCAGCAGCGGTGTTTTCGGAGCGGGAGGCGGTGTGAACGAGCAGTACTTC.